Following are 29 T cell receptor beta chains from one sample sequenced in a study of shared clonotypes between healthy human individuals. Sequencing was performed with immunoSEQ multiplex PCR; in TCRdb, only in-frame clones are kept and a portion is missing. The sample contains 640,000 or so clones, less than 80% of which appear only once. Sequencing was carried out using memory CD4+ T cells sorted from blood. Subset meaning: CD45RA-negative fraction. Every receptor here comes from a woman aged 25 to 39 in good health.

The V call is TRBV7-2, the J call TRBJ2-3, with 9 positions matching TRBD2. Per germline, CDR1 SGHTA and CDR2 FQGNSA. CDR3 length: 16 residues. The junction had 13 bases not matched to a gene; V was cut back by 4 bases and J by 8 bases. CDR3 DNA sequence: TGTGCCAGCAGCTCTTCGACTAGCGGCCCACAAGGTACGCAGTATTTT. The encoded protein is CASSSSTSGPQGTQYF.

V and J are TRBV30 and TRBJ2-2, with D possibly being TRBD2 (6 bases). From germline, CDR1 is GTSNPN and CDR2 SVGIG (reference sequence). Trimming shortened V by 3 bases and J by 3 bases, and 11 bases separated the two germline ends. The CDR3 is 14 amino acids. CDR3 sequence reads: CAWREGVYTGELFF. The CDR3 DNA follows: TGTGCCTGGAGGGAGGGAGTGTACACCGGGGAGCTGTTTTTT.

This chain connects TRBV19 to TRBJ1-1; TRBD1 might be the D (5 bases). Germline CDR1 is LNHDA and CDR2 is SQIVND (reference sequence). CDR3 length: 16 amino acids. V lost 1 base, J lost 0 bases, and 12 bases lay in between. CDR3 sequence: CASSIVGRQLNTEAFF. The CDR3 region has the DNA TGTGCCAGTAGTATAGTAGGTCGACAGTTGAACACTGAAGCTTTCTTT.

The chain couples TRBV6-6 to TRBJ1-5, with TRBD1 as a possible D gene (6 bases). This CDR3 spans 16 amino acids. The germline V gene has CDR1 MNHNY and CDR2 SVGAGI (reference sequence). Deletions cut 4 bases from V and 2 bases from J, with 15 bases between. The CDR3 DNA reads TGTGCCAGCAGTTCCGGACCGGGACAACGCAATCAGCCCCAGCATTTT. It encodes CASSSGPGQRNQPQHF.

The chain uses TRBV19 and TRBJ1-1; D remains ambiguous. V lost 7 bases and J 1 base, leaving 13 bases between the germline ends. CDR1 and CDR2 from the germline V gene are LNHDA and SQIVND (reference sequence). The CDR3 has 14 amino acids. The CDR3 DNA reads as TGTGCCAGTACGGTTTTGGGCGCGAACACTGAAGCTTTCTTT. It codes for CASTVLGANTEAFF.

The V gene is TRBV5-1, the J gene TRBJ2-1, with 9 bases lining up with TRBD1. The germline gives CDR1 SGHRS, CDR2 YFSETQ. V shed 3 bases and J 10 bases; nucleotides not matched to a gene: 8. The length of the CDR3 is 14 residues. Here the CDR3 reads CASSSDRGLGEQFF. CDR3 DNA: TGCGCCAGCAGCTCGGACAGGGGATTGGGGGAGCAGTTCTTC.

The table lists this clone with many counts. This sequence joins TRBV7-8 and TRBJ2-4; D remains unclear. The V end was cut by 5 bases, the J end by 5 bases, with 4 bases between. Germline lookup yields CDR1 SGHVS and CDR2 FQNEAQ. CDR3 length: 11 residues. The CDR3 coding sequence is TGTGCCAGCAGCCTTGAAAACATTCAGTACTTC. Its translation is CASSLENIQYF.

This clone appeared once. The chain couples TRBV19 to TRBJ1-2; possibly TRBD1 for D (5 bases). The CDR3 sequence is 18 residues long. V was trimmed by 2 bases and J by 3 bases, leaving 22 bases between them. CDR1 and CDR2 (germline): LNHDA, SQIVND (reference sequence). CDR3 bases: TGTGCCAGTAGTATAACGGTCGGGAGGACACTTTTCTACTATGGCTACACCTTC. Amino acids: CASSITVGRTLFYYGYTF. Full variable domain (missing parts from reference TRBV19 and TRBJ1-2): DGGITQSPKYLFRKEGQNVTLSCEQNLNHDAMYWYRQDPGQGLRLIYYSQIVNDFQKGDIAEGYSVSREKKESFPLTVTSAQKNPTAFYLCASSITVGRTLFYYGYTFGSGTRLTVV.

The V call is TRBV28, the J call TRBJ2-1, with D hard to call. V was clipped by 5 bases and J by 10 bases, with 9 bases between them. Germline-derived CDR1 and CDR2 are MDHEN and SYDVKM. The CDR3 is 11 residues long. CDR3 loop: CASSNRYEQFF. As DNA, the CDR3 is TGTGCCAGCAGTAATCGGTACGAGCAGTTCTTC.

The chain couples TRBV5-4 to TRBJ2-2; D uncertain. This CDR3 spans 13 amino acids. V lost 9 bases and J 2 bases, leaving 11 bases between the germline ends. CDR1 is SGHNT, CDR2 YYREEE, per germline (reference sequence). The CDR3 DNA is TGTGCCACCGAACCGAGAAACACCGGGGAGCTGTTTTTT. Translation gives CATEPRNTGELFF. Drawing the rest from reference TRBV5-4 and TRBJ2-2, the complete variable domain is ETGVTQSPTHLIKTRGQQVTLRCSSQSGHNTVSWYQQALGQGPQFIFQYYREEENGRGNFPPRFSGLQFPNYSSELNVNALELDDSALYLCATEPRNTGELFFGEGSRLTVL.

V gene TRBV28 combines with J gene TRBJ2-3; 9 positions agree with TRBD2. The V and J ends lost 5 bases and 4 bases, in that order; junction bases with no gene match: 7. Germline CDR1 MDHEN, CDR2 SYDVKM. CDR3 length: 15 residues. The CDR3 reads CASSVRGRGADTQYF. The CDR3 DNA follows: TGTGCCAGCAGTGTACGCGGGAGGGGTGCAGATACGCAGTATTTT.

The chain couples TRBV28 to TRBJ2-7; TRBD2 agrees at 7 bases. The CDR3 covers 16 residues. The germline V gene has CDR1 MDHEN and CDR2 SYDVKM. The junction had 8 bases not matched to a gene; V was cut back by 3 bases and J by 0 bases. The CDR3: CASSFTLADLSYEQYF. CDR3 sequence (DNA): TGTGCCAGCAGTTTTACCCTAGCGGACCTCTCCTACGAGCAGTACTTC. Complete variable domain (other parts from reference TRBV28 and TRBJ2-7): DVKVTQSSRYLVKRTGEKVFLECVQDMDHENMFWYRQDPGLGLRLIYFSYDVKMKEKGDIPEGYSVSREKKERFSLILESASTNQTSMYLCASSFTLADLSYEQYFGPGTRLTVT.

The chain uses TRBV7-9 and TRBJ1-1; TRBD1 aligns across 8 bases. Germline V CDR1 and CDR2: SEHNR, FQNEAQ (reference sequence). The CDR3 loop spans 17 amino acids. The trim removed 3 bases at V and 4 bases at J, leaving 13 bases unmatched. The CDR3 sequence is CASSFPQDRAIPTEAFF. In DNA form, the CDR3 reads TGTGCCAGCAGCTTCCCCCAGGACAGGGCGATACCCACTGAAGCTTTCTTT.

This chain uses TRBV5-4 with TRBJ2-1; 12 positions agree with TRBD2. This CDR3 is built from 13 residues. The germline CDR1 and CDR2 sequences are SGHNT and YYREEE (reference sequence). Trimming cost V 10 bases and J 10 bases; bases outside gene matches: 9. The CDR3 reads CAHRLAGAGEQFF. CDR3 bases: TGTGCCCACCGACTAGCGGGAGCGGGGGAGCAGTTCTTC. Full variable domain (remainder filled in from reference TRBV5-4 and TRBJ2-1): ETGVTQSPTHLIKTRGQQVTLRCSSQSGHNTVSWYQQALGQGPQFIFQYYREEENGRGNFPPRFSGLQFPNYSSELNVNALELDDSALYLCAHRLAGAGEQFFGPGTRLTVL.

The chain employs TRBV5-4 and TRBJ2-5, with D uncertain. Germline CDR1 SGHNT, CDR2 YYREEE (reference sequence). This CDR3 has 15 residues. V lost 0 bases and J lost 2, with 11 bases in between. The CDR3 DNA reads TGTGCCAGCAGCTTGGGGGCAGGCCAGCAAGAGACCCAGTACTTC. Its protein is CASSLGAGQQETQYF.

The chain is built from TRBV10-3 and TRBJ1-2; D may be TRBD1 (5 bases). Germline assignment: CDR1 ENHRY and CDR2 SYGVKD. V was clipped by 8 bases and J by 2 bases, with 9 bases between them. CDR3 length: 12 residues. Here the CDR3 DNA reads TGTGCCATCCGGGGGTTGAACTATGGCTACACCTTC. Its protein is CAIRGLNYGYTF.

The chain joins TRBV27 to TRBJ2-5; 12 bases are shared with TRBD2. Unmatched junction bases numbered 7, after V lost 4 bases and J lost 4 bases. Germline CDR1 and CDR2: MNHEY and SMNVEV (reference sequence). The CDR3 spans 16 residues. The CDR3 here is CASSSASGRVGETQYF. The CDR3 bases are TGTGCCAGCAGTTCGGCTAGCGGGAGGGTGGGAGAGACCCAGTACTTC.

This clone was observed many times. The chain has TRBV9 and TRBJ2-5; 8 nucleotides align to TRBD2. The CDR3 runs 14 residues. Germline assignment: CDR1 SGDLS and CDR2 YYNGEE. The ends lost 4 bases at V and 3 bases at J; junction bases unmatched: 5. The CDR3 is CASSSRGGEETQYF. CDR3 bases: TGTGCCAGCAGCAGCCGGGGGGGCGAAGAGACCCAGTACTTC.

Of note for this clone: This may arise from a read error, as a much more abundant clone is one base away. Other DNA sequences from this sample encode an identical CDR3 as well. The chain links TRBV19 to TRBJ2-1, with 11 bases identical to TRBD2. Germline assignment: CDR1 LNHDA and CDR2 SQIVND (reference sequence). V shed 4 bases, J shed 4 bases, and the junction held 3 bases outside the gene matches. The length of the CDR3 is 15 residues. Here the CDR3 reads CASSTTSGSYNEQFF. The CDR3 bases are TGTGCCAGTAGTACAACTAGCGGGAGTTACAATGAGCAGTTCTTC.

The chain combines TRBV5-6 with TRBJ1-4; D may be TRBD1 (5 bases). Trimming shortened V by 4 bases and J by 7 bases, and 8 bases separated the two germline ends. Germline V gene lookup returns CDR1 SGHDT and CDR2 YYEEEE. The length of the CDR3 is 12 residues. As DNA, the CDR3 is TGTGCCAGCAGCCGCAGGGTTGAAAAACTGTTTTTT. The encoded protein is CASSRRVEKLFF.

V is TRBV27 and J is TRBJ2-7; TRBD2 might be the D (6 bases). V was pared by 0 bases and J by 3 bases, with 12 bases between. The length of the CDR3 is 15 residues. Germline V gene data show CDR1 as MNHEY and CDR2 as SMNVEV (reference sequence). CDR3 in DNA: TGTGCCAGCAGTTTATCCGCTAGCGCTTACTACGAGCAGTACTTC. The encoded protein is CASSLSASAYYEQYF.

The chain links TRBV10-1 to TRBJ2-1, with D uncertain. Trimming stripped 7 bases from V and 3 bases from J, with 10 bases between. This CDR3 contains 13 residues. Germline V gene data show CDR1 as WNHNN and CDR2 as SYGVQD (reference sequence). CDR3 amino acids: CASIGGDYNEQFF. In nucleotides, the CDR3 is TGCGCCAGCATCGGCGGAGACTACAATGAGCAGTTCTTC.

J is TRBJ1-2 and V is TRBV27, with D unresolved. Germline-derived CDR1 and CDR2 are MNHEY and SMNVEV (reference sequence). The ends were cut back, 2 bases at V and 7 bases at J, with 11 bases in the middle. CDR3 length: 13 residues. Here the CDR3 DNA reads TGTGCCAGCAGTTTAAAGTACGGCTCTGGCTACACCTTC. Its protein is CASSLKYGSGYTF.

This clone turned up a few times. The chain joins TRBV9 to TRBJ2-3, with 13 bases identical to TRBD2. The V gene's germline CDR1 is SGDLS and CDR2 YYNGEE. The ends lost 3 bases at V and 4 bases at J; junction bases unmatched: 8. This CDR3 is built from 17 residues. In DNA, the CDR3 is TGTGCCAGCAGCGCCAGGGGGACTAGCGGGGTTGCAGATACGCAGTATTTT. Its protein product is CASSARGTSGVADTQYF.

The chain links TRBV11-2 to TRBJ2-1; weak D call: TRBD1 (6 bases). The CDR3 runs to 14 residues. Trimming stripped 1 base from V and 9 bases from J, with 13 bases between. Germline values: CDR1 SGHAT, CDR2 FQNNGV. CDR3 protein: CASSLGSGEAEQFF. The CDR3 DNA reads TGTGCCAGCAGCTTAGGTTCAGGGGAAGCTGAGCAGTTCTTC.

The chain couples TRBV14 to TRBJ1-2; no reliable D call. V gave up 0 bases and J gave up 8 bases, with 16 bases separating them. Germline CDR1 SGHDN, CDR2 FVKESK. This CDR3 has 15 residues. The CDR3 DNA reads as TGTGCCAGCAGCCAAGATATAGTGTTGGCGAGGGGCTACACCTTC. This encodes CASSQDIVLARGYTF. The variable domain in full, completed from reference TRBV14 and TRBJ1-2, reads EAGVTQFPSHSVIEKGQTVTLRCDPISGHDNLYWYRRVMGKEIKFLLHFVKESKQDESGMPNNRFLAERTGGTYSTLKVQPAELEDSGVYFCASSQDIVLARGYTFGSGTRLTVV.

As concerns this clone: The junction and the germline gene differ at one end; a read error may be behind it. This chain links TRBV4-1 with TRBJ1-3; no definite D call. CDR1 is MGHRA, CDR2 YSYEKL, per germline. The CDR3 is made up of 15 amino acids. In DNA, the CDR3 is TGTGCCAGCAGCCAAGATCAAACCTCTGGAAACACCATATATTTT. It yields the protein CASSQDQTSGNTIYF.

This clone was seen a handful of times. The rearrangement links TRBV29-1 to TRBJ2-1; TRBD2 aligns across 13 bases. CDR1 is SQVTM, CDR2 ANQGSEA, per germline. The CDR3 sequence is 15 residues long. With V trimmed by 6 bases and J by 7 bases, 9 bases remained unmatched. CDR3 bases: TGCAGCGTGGGGAAACTAGCGGGAGGGATGAATGAGCAGTTCTTC. This translates into CSVGKLAGGMNEQFF.

The CDR3 protein is CASSPRPPGVSNYGYTF. CDR3 DNA sequence: TGTGCCAGCAGTCCAAGGCCGCCCGGGGTATCTAACTATGGCTACACCTTC. This rearrangement joins TRBV27 to TRBJ1-2; D ambiguous. Germline loops: CDR1 MNHEY, CDR2 SMNVEV (reference sequence). Trimming took 5 bases from V and 0 from J, leaving 19 bases between them. The CDR3 is made up of 17 amino acids.